The 7 T cell receptor beta chains listed next were all sequenced from one sample in a study of blood T cell repertoires in COVID-19. Data came from immunoSEQ multiplex PCR; TCRdb stores just in-frame clones and leaves some out. The repertoire holds about 240,000 clones, about 89% seen once, with about 4% in the top ten. The sample was PBMCs or T cells enriched from blood (not recorded which). These receptors all come from a woman aged 25 to 39 who had recovered from COVID-19.

This clone was picked up a small number of times. This chain links TRBV18 with TRBJ1-1; 7 positions agree with TRBD1. The germline V gene has CDR1 KGHSH and CDR2 LQKENI. The CDR3 has 15 residues. V shed 5 bases, J shed 6 bases, and the junction held 12 bases outside the gene matches. CDR3 amino acids: CASSSSTGRSAEAFF. For the CDR3, the DNA is TGTGCCAGCTCATCGTCGACAGGGAGGAGTGCTGAAGCTTTCTTT.

This chain joins TRBV30 and TRBJ1-1, with a weak D call TRBD1 (6 bases). CDR3 length: 12 residues. CDR1 and CDR2 (germline): GTSNPN, SVGIG (reference sequence). V was pared by 4 bases and J by 5 bases, with 11 bases between. The CDR3 sequence is CAWITGKTEAFF. In DNA, the CDR3 is TGTGCCTGGATTACAGGGAAGACTGAAGCTTTCTTT. Variable domain in full (rest from reference TRBV30 and TRBJ1-1): SQTIHQWPATLVQPVGSPLSLECTVEGTSNPNLYWYRQAAGRGLQLLFYSVGIGQISSEVPQNLSASRPQDRQFILSSKKLLLSDSGFYLCAWITGKTEAFFGQGTRLTVV.

This chain connects TRBV12-1 to TRBJ2-2; no check of the table's D call, TRBD2, against the DNA was made. TRBV12-1 is reported as a pseudogene. The CDR3 extends over 15 amino acids. The CDR3, as DNA: TGTGCCAGCAGCCATCCGGGTCCTTTGGCCGGGGAGCTGTTTTTT. Amino acid sequence: CASSHPGPLAGELFF.

The chain combines TRBV5-8 with TRBJ1-3; D not certain. CDR3 length: 15 residues. Trimming removed 2 bases at V and 1 base at J, with 10 bases between. Germline V lookup: CDR1 SGHTS, CDR2 YDEGEE. CDR3: CASSFSRMSGNTIYF. Written as DNA, the CDR3 is TGTGCCAGCAGCTTCTCGAGGATGTCTGGAAACACCATATATTTT.

V usage is TRBV30 and J usage is TRBJ2-7; 9 bases line up with TRBD2. Germline lookup yields CDR1 GTSNPN and CDR2 SVGIG (reference sequence). The length of the CDR3 is 13 residues. Trimming at V came to 4 bases and at J to 5 bases, leaving 6 bases not matched to a gene. CDR3 sequence: CAWTSGMVDEQYF. CDR3 DNA sequence: TGTGCCTGGACTAGCGGGATGGTAGACGAGCAGTACTTC.

The chain links TRBV6-6 to TRBJ2-7; perhaps TRBD2 as D (6 bases). The CDR3 covers 14 residues. Germline V gene lookup returns CDR1 MNHNY and CDR2 SVGAGI (reference sequence). The V gene lost 0 bases and the J gene lost 2 bases, with 8 bases spanning the gap. CDR3 protein: CASSYSEGPYEQYF. The CDR3 coding sequence is TGTGCCAGCAGTTACTCGGAGGGACCCTACGAGCAGTACTTC.

This chain connects TRBV4-3 to TRBJ2-7, with D unclear. The V gene lost 0 bases and the J gene lost 7 bases, with 10 bases spanning the gap. CDR3 length: 13 amino acids. Germline CDR1 reads LGHNA; CDR2 reads YSLEER. The chain's CDR3 is CASSQEFPSEQYF. CDR3 coding DNA: TGCGCCAGCAGCCAAGAGTTCCCGTCGGAGCAGTACTTC.